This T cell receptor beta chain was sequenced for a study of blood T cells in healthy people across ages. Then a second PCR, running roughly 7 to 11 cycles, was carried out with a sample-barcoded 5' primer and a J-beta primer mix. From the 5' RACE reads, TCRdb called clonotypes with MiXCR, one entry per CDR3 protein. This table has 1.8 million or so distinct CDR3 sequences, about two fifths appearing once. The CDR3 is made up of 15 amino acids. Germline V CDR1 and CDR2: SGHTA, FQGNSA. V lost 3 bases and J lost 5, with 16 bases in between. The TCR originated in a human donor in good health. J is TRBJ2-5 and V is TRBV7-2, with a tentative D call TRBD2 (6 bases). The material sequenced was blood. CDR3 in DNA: TGTGCCAGCAGCTTGTCTGCGGGGCATGAGGAGACCCAGTACTTC. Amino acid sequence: CASSLSAGHEETQYF.